What follows is one TCR beta chain and its context. Antigen: not known. One end of the junction does not line up with germline, which may come from a read error. Using RNA transcripts, the TCR beta CDR3 regions were amplified. The first round was an RT-PCR with HTBI primers, and the second round was a multiplex PCR. Each CDR3 protein gets one entry after TCRdb re-called the multiplex PCR reads with MiXCR. The sample lists 240,000 or so distinct CDR3 sequences, about 46% occurring once. These data are taken from a study of Graves' ophthalmopathy and Graves' hyperthyroidism. Study-level points and caveats: Blood contained most expanded thyroid clonotypes exceeding 0.001 frequency.

Ophthalmopathy donors' eye disease showed moderate-to-severe activity, CAS of at least 3, NOSPECS of at least 4 and duration under 3 months. It was on clinical symptoms, serum thyroxine, TRAb, thyroid ultrasound and orbital computed tomography that diagnosis relied. This TCR was recovered from an adult man with Graves' ophthalmopathy. The sequenced sample consisted of peripheral blood.

The CDR3 coding sequence is TGTGCCAGCACCGGTTTTGGTACGAACACTGAAGCTTTCTTT. Its protein product is CASTGFGTNTEAFF. The rearrangement links TRBV10-1 to TRBJ1-1, with D uncertain. The CDR3 runs 14 residues. Germline V CDR1 and CDR2: WNHNN, SYGVQD (reference sequence).